The T cell receptor beta chain under discussion was sequenced for a study of T cell changes during pregnancy in multiple sclerosis (dated by TCRdb to between 2018 and 2021). Turning to the overall study: In women with multiple sclerosis, the researchers looked at how the T cell repertoire shifted as pregnancy progressed.

As regards this clone: Its antigen has not been determined. Within one base of it there is no much larger clone, and no base qualities were kept.

Its CDR3 holds 15 amino acids, cysteine through phenylalanine. Only CDR3 DNA remains: 45 bases, in frame from the first base. Compared with germline, V lacks 6 bases and J lacks 4 bases; bases without a gene match: 8. The germline V gene (reference sequence) specifies MNHEY as CDR1 and SMNVEV as CDR2. Library preparation used the immunoSEQ multiplex PCR assay. TCRdb carries this immuneACCESS record with in-frame sequences only. Its versions omit some clonotypes, under half of them owing to an unresolved V gene in the studies checked, with the rest unexplained. This sample lists 50,000 or so clones; 80% to 95% were detected once. The top ten clones comprise approximately 2% of the sample.

The specimen was peripheral blood, collected in the third trimester of pregnancy. Recombination linked TRBV27 to TRBJ1-1; 10 bases in between match TRBD1. The TCR comes from a female donor with multiple sclerosis, enrolled in a pregnancy study. The encoded CDR3 is CASSSGTGEVTEAFF. At the DNA level, the sequence is TGTGCCAGCAGCTCCGGGACAGGGGAGGTCACTGAAGCTTTCTTT.